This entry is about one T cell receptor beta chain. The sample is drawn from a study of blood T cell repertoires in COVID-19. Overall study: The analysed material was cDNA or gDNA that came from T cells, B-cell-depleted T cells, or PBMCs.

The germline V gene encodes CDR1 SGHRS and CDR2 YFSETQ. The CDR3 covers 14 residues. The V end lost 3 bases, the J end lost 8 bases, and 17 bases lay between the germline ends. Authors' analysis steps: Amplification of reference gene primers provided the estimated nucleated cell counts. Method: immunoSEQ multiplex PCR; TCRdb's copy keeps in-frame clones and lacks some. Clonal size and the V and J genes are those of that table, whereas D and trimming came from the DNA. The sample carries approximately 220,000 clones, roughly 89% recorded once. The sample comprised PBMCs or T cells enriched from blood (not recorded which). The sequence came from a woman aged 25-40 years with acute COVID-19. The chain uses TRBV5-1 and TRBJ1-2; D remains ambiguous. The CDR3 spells CASSSTPTSGGYTF. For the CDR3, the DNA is TGCGCCAGCAGCTCGACTCCGACCTCGGGAGGCTACACCTTC.